The 30 T cell receptor beta chains listed next were all sequenced from one sample in a study of beta chain features in type 1 diabetes (dated by TCRdb to the late 2010s). Library prep was done by the immunoSEQ multiplex PCR assay. The High Capacity cDNA Reverse Transcription Kit was used to reverse transcribe all of the isolated RNA, meaning that expressed TCRB transcripts were what got sequenced. As stored in TCRdb, this immuneACCESS dataset retains in-frame rearrangements with V and J assigned. A fraction of the clones does not appear; measured against another copy, unresolved V genes explain less than half of the discrepancy, and the remainder lacks a known reason. In this sample the table shows 250,000 or so clones, 25% to 30% of which occur a single time. Under 5% of the sample comes from the top ten. Sequenced material: central memory CD4+ T cells from blood. These receptors came from a man aged 30-40 years in good health.

The chain combines TRBV7-2 with TRBJ2-3; D call uncertain. In germline, CDR1 is SGHTA, CDR2 FQGNSA. There are 13 residues in the CDR3. V was shortened by 3 bases and J by 6 bases, with 10 bases between the two germline ends. DNA of the CDR3: TGTGCCAGCAGCTTTGTCACGGCGGATACGCAGTATTTT. Translated, it gives CASSFVTADTQYF.

J is TRBJ1-5 and V is TRBV29-1; TRBD1 might be the D (6 bases). V was clipped by 1 base and J by 7 bases, with 14 bases between them. There are 14 residues in the CDR3. Germline-derived CDR1 and CDR2 are SQVTM and ANQGSEA. Here the CDR3 reads CSVEVQGKGQPQHF. CDR3 in DNA: TGCAGCGTTGAAGTACAGGGTAAAGGACAGCCCCAGCATTTT.

This clone was detected a few times. V and J are TRBV5-4 and TRBJ1-6, with a possible D match to TRBD1 (5 bases). This CDR3 comprises 14 residues. Germline lookup yields CDR1 SGHNT and CDR2 YYREEE (reference sequence). Trimming took 0 bases from V and 7 from J, leaving 8 bases between them. CDR3 region: CASSLAAGNSPLHF. The CDR3 DNA is TGTGCCAGCAGCTTGGCGGCAGGGAATTCACCCCTCCACTTT.

This clone was seen more than once but under ten times. This chain connects TRBV25-1 to TRBJ2-3; TRBD1 aligns across 7 bases. This CDR3 is built from 15 residues. Trimming removed 2 bases from V and 3 bases from J; junction bases left unmatched: 5. Per the germline V gene, CDR1 is MGHDK and CDR2 is SYGVNS. The CDR3 here is CASSERGGWTDTQYF. The CDR3 nucleotides read TGTGCCAGCAGTGAACGAGGGGGCTGGACAGATACGCAGTATTTT.

This clone has only a few counts. Here the CDR3 DNA reads TGTGCCTGGAGTGGTCAACAGGGGCCGTACTTC. Protein sequence: CAWSGQQGPYF. J is TRBJ2-7 and V is TRBV30; 7 positions match TRBD1. After removal of 1 base from V and 12 bases from J, the junction contained 6 bases not matched to a gene. The CDR3 length is 11 residues. CDR1 GTSNPN and CDR2 SVGIG come from the germline V gene (reference sequence). The full variable domain, rest sourced from reference TRBV30 and TRBJ2-7, is SQTIHQWPATLVQPVGSPLSLECTVEGTSNPNLYWYRQAAGRGLQLLFYSVGIGQISSEVPQNLSASRPQDRQFILSSKKLLLSDSGFYLCAWSGQQGPYFGPGTRLTVT.

CDR3 protein: CASTLDRRSTDTQYF. The CDR3 region has the DNA TGTGCCAGCACCTTGGACAGACGGAGCACAGATACGCAGTATTTT. V and J are TRBV6-1 and TRBJ2-3; weak D call: TRBD1 (6 bases). CDR3 length: 15 amino acids. The germline V gene has CDR1 MNHNS and CDR2 SASEGT. The V gene lost 7 bases and the J gene lost 0 bases, with 14 bases spanning the gap.

This clone was observed a few times. This chain links TRBV7-2 with TRBJ2-1; D is uncertain. Deletions cut 2 bases from V and 1 base from J, with 9 bases between. Germline lookup yields CDR1 SGHTA and CDR2 FQGNSA. The CDR3 spans 15 residues. In DNA form, the CDR3 reads TGTGCCAGCAGCTTATTGCAGGCGTCCTACAATGAGCAGTTCTTC. Its translation: CASSLLQASYNEQFF.

V and J are TRBV21-1 and TRBJ2-3; the D call of TRBD2 is as the table states it, not checked on the DNA. TRBV21-1 is listed as a pseudogene. The CDR3 sequence is 17 residues long. Written as DNA, the CDR3 is TGTGCCAGCAGCTTACACTCTCAGAGGCTCCACACAGATACGCAGTATTTT. Residues: CASSLHSQRLHTDTQYF.

In this sample, this clone turned up a few times. The chain carries TRBV29-1 and TRBJ2-5; 9 nucleotides match TRBD2. V trimming: 7 bases; J trimming: 5 bases; junction bases outside the gene matches: 8. From germline, CDR1 is SQVTM and CDR2 ANQGSEA. The CDR3 is made up of 13 amino acids. DNA of the CDR3: TGCAGCGCCCCGGGACTAGCATGGGAGACCCAGTACTTC. It encodes CSAPGLAWETQYF.

V gene TRBV29-1 combines with J gene TRBJ2-1, with TRBD2 matching over 8 bases. The germline V gene has CDR1 SQVTM and CDR2 ANQGSEA. The CDR3 contains 10 residues. The CDR3 coding sequence is TGCTCGGGGGGGCTCAATGAGCAGTTCTTC. Translated, it gives CSGGLNEQFF.

The table lists this clone with a few counts. The CDR3 coding sequence is TGTGCCTGGAGTGTACCCGTCCCGGGACAGGTTCAGTACTTC. This sequence encodes CAWSVPVPGQVQYF. V usage is TRBV30 and J usage is TRBJ2-7, with TRBD1 matching over 8 bases. The CDR3 spans 14 residues. V gave up 0 bases and J gave up 10 bases; unmatched junction bases: 11. Germline V CDR1 and CDR2: GTSNPN, SVGIG (reference sequence).

The genes are TRBV7-9 and TRBJ1-5; 8 nucleotides line up with TRBD1. V shed 5 bases and J 7 bases; nucleotides not matched to a gene: 10. This CDR3 is built from 15 residues. The germline gives CDR1 SEHNR, CDR2 FQNEAQ (reference sequence). The CDR3 sequence: CASSPDRVGGQPQHF. The CDR3 region has the DNA TGTGCCAGCAGCCCGGACAGGGTGGGAGGACAGCCCCAGCATTTT.

A remark on this clone: One end of the junction fails to match germline, which may point to a read error. The chain has TRBV2 and TRBJ2-7, with unresolved D. This CDR3 is built from 15 residues. Germline V gene data show CDR1 as SNHLY and CDR2 as FYNNEI. The CDR3 sequence is CASREGVGAPNEQYF. The CDR3 DNA is TGTGCCAGCAGGGAAGGAGTCGGAGCCCCCAACGAGCAGTACTTC. The variable domain in full, completed from reference TRBV2 and TRBJ2-7, reads EPEVTQTPSHQVTQMGQEVILRCVPISNHLYFYWYRQILGQKVEFLVSFYNNEISEKSEIFDDQFSVERPDGSNFTLKIRSTKLEDSAMYFCASREGVGAPNEQYFGPGTRLTVT.

The chain links TRBV2 to TRBJ2-1; 7 nucleotides line up with TRBD2. Germline-derived CDR1 and CDR2 are SNHLY and FYNNEI. CDR3 length equals 15 residues. With 3 bases clipped from V and 4 bases from J, the junction kept 6 bases outside the gene matches. The CDR3 spells CASSDLGGSYNEQFF. The CDR3 bases are TGTGCCAGCAGTGATCTGGGCGGGAGTTACAATGAGCAGTTCTTC.

The chain links TRBV19 to TRBJ2-4; D may be TRBD1 or TRBD2 (6 bases each). V lost 7 bases to trimming and J lost 7 bases, with 17 bases between them. This CDR3 region has 14 residues. Germline V lookup: CDR1 LNHDA, CDR2 SQIVND (reference sequence). CDR3 amino acids: CASKPQGLANIQYF. The CDR3 region has the DNA TGTGCCAGTAAACCACAGGGCCTAGCGAACATTCAGTACTTC.

V is TRBV18 and J is TRBJ2-7; D not certain. The CDR3 runs to 12 residues. Trimming removed 4 bases from V and 5 bases from J, with 9 bases in between. Germline assignment: CDR1 KGHSH and CDR2 LQKENI. CDR3 residues: CASSLGLDEQYF. DNA for the CDR3: TGTGCCAGCTCACTTGGATTGGACGAGCAGTACTTC.

The V gene is TRBV7-9, the J gene TRBJ1-5; D not resolved. CDR1 is SEHNR and CDR2 is FQNEAQ in the germline V gene (reference sequence). The CDR3 is 13 amino acids. V lost 5 bases, J lost 4 bases, and 9 bases lay in between. CDR3 residues: CASSQDYNQPQHF. The CDR3 DNA reads TGTGCCAGCAGCCAGGACTATAATCAGCCCCAGCATTTT.

There are a few counts of this clone. This chain joins TRBV7-9 and TRBJ2-1; possibly TRBD1 for D (5 bases). Germline CDR1 SEHNR, CDR2 FQNEAQ (reference sequence). The germline V and J ends were trimmed by 2 bases and 0 bases, with 11 bases remaining between them. CDR3 length equals 16 residues. Here the CDR3 DNA reads TGTGCCAGCAGCTTATATGGGGCTAGCTCCTACAATGAGCAGTTCTTC. Protein product: CASSLYGASSYNEQFF.

This clone has more than one count but fewer than ten. This chain uses TRBV4-1 with TRBJ2-6, with TRBD2 matching over 11 bases. Germline CDR1 reads MGHRA; CDR2 reads YSYEKL. The trim removed 2 bases at V and 1 base at J, leaving 7 bases unmatched. The CDR3 is 19 amino acids. For the CDR3, the DNA is TGCGCCAGCAGCCAACCAACTAGCGGGAGTAGGTCTGGGGCCAACGTCCTGACTTTC. This codes for CASSQPTSGSRSGANVLTF.

This chain links TRBV7-9 with TRBJ2-1; 7 positions match TRBD2. Germline CDR1 and CDR2: SEHNR and FQNEAQ (reference sequence). Germline trimming cut 5 bases from V and 4 bases from J; bases unmatched to any gene: 11. The CDR3 length is 16 residues. This chain's CDR3 is CASSPPGLTPYNEQFF. In DNA form, the CDR3 reads TGTGCCAGCAGCCCCCCGGGACTAACCCCATACAATGAGCAGTTCTTC.

This clone occurred a few times. The V call is TRBV15, the J call TRBJ2-1, with TRBD1 as a possible D gene (5 bases). Deletions cut 3 bases from V and 0 bases from J, with 15 bases between. The V gene's germline CDR1 is LNHNV and CDR2 YYDKDF (reference sequence). The CDR3 runs to 17 residues. The CDR3 sequence: CATSSPRATSSYNEQFF. The CDR3 DNA reads as TGTGCCACCAGCAGCCCCAGGGCCACCAGCTCCTACAATGAGCAGTTCTTC.

This clone was detected a few times. This chain links TRBV28 with TRBJ2-6; 9 bases map to TRBD1. The CDR3 consists of 19 residues. Per germline, CDR1 MDHEN and CDR2 SYDVKM. Trimming cost V 6 bases and J 0 bases; bases outside gene matches: 12. The CDR3 region is CASSGLGQGRGSGANVLTF. The DNA for the CDR3 is TGTGCCAGCAGCGGACTGGGACAGGGCAGAGGCTCTGGGGCCAACGTCCTGACTTTC.

The chain uses TRBV18 and TRBJ2-3, with 11 bases matching TRBD2. The germline CDR1 and CDR2 sequences are KGHSH and LQKENI. CDR3 length: 17 amino acids. J lost 2 bases, V lost 3 bases, and 7 bases had no gene match. The CDR3 loop reads CASSPRRLAGYTDTQYF. The CDR3 region has the DNA TGTGCCAGCTCACCGCGCCGACTAGCGGGGTACACAGATACGCAGTATTTT.

The rearrangement uses TRBV7-9 and TRBJ2-2; no firm D call. This CDR3 contains 12 residues. Trimming took 7 bases from V and 6 from J, leaving 9 bases between them. Germline CDR1 reads SEHNR; CDR2 reads FQNEAQ (reference sequence). The CDR3 region has the DNA TGTGCCAGCACCTCGGACGCCGGGGAGCTGTTTTTT. Translating it yields CASTSDAGELFF.

This clone was picked up a small number of times. The V gene is TRBV7-2, the J gene TRBJ2-1; 7 nucleotides agree with TRBD2. The germline V gene has CDR1 SGHTA and CDR2 FQGNSA. The CDR3 contains 15 residues. V dropped 7 bases and J dropped 3; count of bases not matched to a gene: 9. The CDR3 nucleotides read TGTGCCAGCAACCCCGATGGGGGGGTCTACAATGAGCAGTTCTTC. Translating it yields CASNPDGGVYNEQFF. Filled out from reference TRBV7-2 and TRBJ2-1, the complete variable domain reads GAGVSQSPSNKVTEKGKDVELRCDPISGHTALYWYRQSLGQGLEFLIYFQGNSAPDKSGLPSDRFSAERTGGSVSTLTIQRTQQEDSAVYLCASNPDGGVYNEQFFGPGTRLTVL.

The chain recombines TRBV4-2 with TRBJ1-1; D not certain. CDR1 LGHNA and CDR2 YNFKEQ come from the germline V gene. There are 12 residues in the CDR3. The V and J ends lost 0 bases and 5 bases respectively, with 4 bases between them. The CDR3 coding sequence is TGTGCCAGCAGCCAAGAAAGTACTGAAGCTTTCTTT. This codes for CASSQESTEAFF.

This clone showed up just a few times. The chain links TRBV10-3 to TRBJ1-2, with D uncertain. Trimming removed 0 bases at V and 10 bases at J, with 9 bases between. Germline assignment: CDR1 ENHRY and CDR2 SYGVKD. The CDR3 covers 12 residues. CDR3 loop: CAISESPQAYTF. The CDR3 nucleotides read TGTGCCATCAGTGAGTCGCCGCAAGCCTACACCTTC.

This clone was seen only a few times. The gene calls are TRBV30 and TRBJ2-2, with 7 bases fitting TRBD1. Germline CDR1 reads GTSNPN; CDR2 reads SVGIG (reference sequence). V lost 3 bases and J lost 0; bases outside the gene matches: 4. The CDR3 extends over 15 amino acids. The DNA for the CDR3 is TGTGCCTGGAGACCGACAGGGCCGAACACCGGGGAGCTGTTTTTT. Amino acid sequence: CAWRPTGPNTGELFF.

The V and J genes are TRBV23-1 and TRBJ1-1; a weak D match, TRBD1 (5 bases). TRBV23-1 is treated as an ORF (open reading frame) with a function not yet certain. V lost 4 bases, J lost 6 bases, and 15 bases lay in between. The CDR3 loop spans 14 amino acids. The CDR3 spells CASSRPGRWSEAFF. In DNA form, the CDR3 reads TGCGCCAGCAGTCGGCCGGGACGGTGGTCTGAAGCTTTCTTT.

The rearrangement links TRBV30 to TRBJ1-3; weak D call: TRBD1 (6 bases). Trimming took 2 bases from V and 4 from J, leaving 12 bases between them. The germline V gene has CDR1 GTSNPN and CDR2 SVGIG (reference sequence). The CDR3 loop spans 14 amino acids. The CDR3 here is CAWSFGGEGNTIYF. The CDR3 DNA is TGTGCCTGGAGTTTCGGGGGCGAAGGAAACACCATATATTTT.